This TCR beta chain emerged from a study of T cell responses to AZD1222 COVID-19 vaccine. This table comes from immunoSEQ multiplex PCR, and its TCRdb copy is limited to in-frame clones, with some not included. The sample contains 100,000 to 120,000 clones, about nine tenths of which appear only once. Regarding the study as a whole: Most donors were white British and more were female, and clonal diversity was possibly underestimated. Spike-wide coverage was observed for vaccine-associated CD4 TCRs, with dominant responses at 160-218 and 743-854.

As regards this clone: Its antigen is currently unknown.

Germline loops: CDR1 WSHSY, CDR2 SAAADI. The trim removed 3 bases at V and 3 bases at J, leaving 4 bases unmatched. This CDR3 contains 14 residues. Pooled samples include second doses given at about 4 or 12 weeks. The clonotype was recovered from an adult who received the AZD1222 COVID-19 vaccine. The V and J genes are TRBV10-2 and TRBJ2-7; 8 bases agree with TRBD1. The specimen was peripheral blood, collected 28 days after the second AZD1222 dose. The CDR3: CASSDGQGNYEQYF. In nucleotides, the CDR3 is TGCGCCAGCAGTGACGGACAGGGCAACTACGAGCAGTACTTC.